The source of this T cell receptor beta chain is a study of cytomegalovirus exposure and HLA in healthy donors. Overall study: The 100 to 150 validation repertoires and the 666 first-cohort repertoires shared a platform, a later analysis reported.

Germline CDR1 reads SGHDT; CDR2 reads YYEEEE. V was trimmed by 0 bases and J by 7 bases, leaving 11 bases between them. The CDR3 contains 13 residues. Some clones are missing from TCRdb's copy, which holds only in-frame ones; the method was immunoSEQ multiplex PCR. The data contain hundreds of thousands of clones, about 90% of them seen just once; the ten biggest clones take up 3% to 3.5%. Comment on this clone: Its antigen remains unknown.

Overall study findings and caveats: Within the 90 to 150 validation repertoires, first-cohort TCR clusters tended to co-occur, according to a later analysis.

The sequencing sample was made of PBMCs. This receptor was taken from a young woman in good health and CMV-seronegative. The chain links TRBV5-6 to TRBJ2-7, with D possibly called TRBD1 or TRBD2 (7 bases each). The CDR3 is CASSLVRGGEQYF. The CDR3 DNA reads TGTGCCAGCAGCTTGGTCAGGGGGGGAGAGCAGTACTTC.